Listed below are T cell receptor beta chains from one sample, sequenced in a study of vaccination and CD4 T cells after COVID-19. These receptors' antigens are unknown. In TCRdb, the PCR reads were re-called with MiXCR into one record per CDR3 protein. The sample records around 20,000 distinct CDR3 sequences, around 43% being singletons. The material sequenced was CD4+ T cells from blood, cultured in vitro, taken about 7 months after SARS-CoV-2 vaccination. The receptors here all came from a human donor who had recovered from COVID-19. The CDR3 runs from the conserved cysteine through the conserved F or W. The order of the fields is J gene, D gene, clone size, V gene, CDR3 DNA, CDR3 protein. A D gene is named only where the DNA matches it firmly. Where a row states a size, it is once, few, many or the class of an expanded clone; other rows omit it.

TRBJ2-4 . . TRBV20-1 TGCAGTGCTAGAGATCCAAACAGCGCAGAAAACATTCAGTACTTC CSARDPNSAENIQYF
TRBJ1-2 . . TRBV29-1 TGCAGCGTACCGCCCAGTGGCTACACCTTC CSVPPSGYTF
TRBJ1-5 . few TRBV20-1 TGCAGTGCTAGATCCGCAGGGATCAATCAGCCCCAGCATTTT CSARSAGINQPQHF
TRBJ1-2 . few TRBV6-1 TGTGCCAGCAGTGCTTCTGACAGTGTCAACTATGGCTACACCTTC CASSASDSVNYGYTF
TRBJ2-3 . . TRBV20-1 TGCAGTGCTAGGCGGGGTTTTGCGCAGAGCACAAATACGCAGTATTTT CSARRGFAQSTNTQYF
TRBJ2-3 . few TRBV6-1 TGTGCCAGCAGTGAGCTAGCCGCAGATACGCAGTATTTT CASSELAADTQYF
TRBJ1-1 TRBD1 . TRBV20-1 TGCAGTACGTCGAATGCAGGGGGGAACACTGAAGCTTTCTTT CSTSNAGGNTEAFF
TRBJ2-5 . few TRBV7-9 TGTGCCAGCAGCACTTACGACAGCCAAGAGACCCAGTACTTC CASSTYDSQETQYF
TRBJ2-7 TRBD2 few TRBV29-1 TGCAGCGTTGGCGGGAGTCCGATGGAGCAGTACTTC CSVGGSPMEQYF
TRBJ2-3 TRBD2 medium-sized TRBV5-1 TGCGCCAGCAGCTTGGGGGCGGGAGGGATCACCACAGATACGCAGTATTTT CASSLGAGGITTDTQYF
TRBJ2-5 TRBD1 . TRBV7-6 TGTGCCAGCAGCTTAGCGCCGACAGGGCTAGGCGAGACCCAGTACTTC CASSLAPTGLGETQYF
TRBJ2-1 . . TRBV20-1 TGCAGTGCTAGTTTGAACGGGGAGAGGCAGTTCTTC CSASLNGERQFF
TRBJ1-2 . few TRBV25-1 TGTGCCAGCGGGGGGGGGGCCTATGGCTACACCTTC CASGGGAYGYTF
TRBJ2-6 . . TRBV10-3 TGTGCCATCAGGGGGAGTCCTGGGGCCAACGTCCTGACTTTC CAIRGSPGANVLTF
TRBJ2-2 TRBD2 . TRBV7-8 TGTGCCAGCAGCGCCAGCGGGAGTCGGGCCGGGGAGCTGTTTTTT CASSASGSRAGELFF
TRBJ2-1 . . TRBV6-4 TGTGCCAGCAGTGACCTTATGCGGAGCAACAATGAGCAGTTCTTC CASSDLMRSNNEQFF
TRBJ1-1 TRBD1 . TRBV2 TGTGCCAGCAGCGACAGGGCCGGAACTGAAGCTTTCTTT CASSDRAGTEAFF
TRBJ2-5 . . TRBV2 TGTGCCAGCACCTCCACAGAGACCCAGTACTTC CASTSTETQYF
TRBJ2-6 TRBD1 . TRBV4-3 TGCGCCAGCAGCCGTGGGACAGGGGGCTCTGGGGCCAACGTCCTGACTTTC CASSRGTGGSGANVLTF
TRBJ2-2 TRBD1 . TRBV24-1 TGTGCCACCAGTGACTCGAGGACAGGGGGTTACACCGGGGAGCTGTTTTTT CATSDSRTGGYTGELFF
TRBJ1-2 . . TRBV7-8 TGTGCCAGCAGCGCACAGGGCTCGTCTCGCTATGGCTACACCTTC CASSAQGSSRYGYTF
TRBJ1-2 . medium-sized TRBV19 TGTGCCAGTAGCAGGACGGATTACTATGGCTACACCTTC CASSRTDYYGYTF
TRBJ2-7 . few TRBV12-3/TRBV12-4 TGTGCCAGCAGTTTAGTACGTGGGTCAGGGGCGCAGTACTTC CASSLVRGSGAQYF
TRBJ2-1 . . TRBV19 TGTGCCAGTAGTATCTATCTCCTTGGCCGCTACAATGAGCAGTTCTTC CASSIYLLGRYNEQFF
TRBJ2-7 . . TRBV28 TGTGCCAGCAGTACCGGAGAGCTGTACCGCTACGAGCAGTACTTC CASSTGELYRYEQYF
TRBJ1-5 . . TRBV7-2 TGTGCCAGCAGCTTATTAGTAGGGGGCAATCAGCCCCAGCATTTT CASSLLVGGNQPQHF
TRBJ2-5 . . TRBV27 TGTGCCAGCAGTTCGGACGGCTTGGGGAGTGAGACCCAGTACTTC CASSSDGLGSETQYF
TRBJ2-2 . . TRBV28 TGTGCCAGCAGTCTCTTTCGGGGGAGGACGAACACCGGGGAGCTGTTTTTT CASSLFRGRTNTGELFF
TRBJ2-3 . . TRBV6-6 TGTGCCAGCACTTCCCTCCTCACAGATACGCAGTATTTT CASTSLLTDTQYF
TRBJ1-5 TRBD1 . TRBV20-1 TGCAGTGCTAGAGGGACAGGGAATCAGCCCCAGCATTTT CSARGTGNQPQHF
TRBJ1-2 . . TRBV14 TGTGCCAGCAGCCAAGATACCAGGCCTGACTATGGCTACACCTTC CASSQDTRPDYGYTF
TRBJ2-7 . few TRBV5-4 TGTGCCAGCAGCTCGGGACACTCCTACGAGCAGTACTTC CASSSGHSYEQYF
TRBJ2-7 . . TRBV6-1 TGTGCCAGCAGCGGAACCCTAGTTACCTACGAGCAGTACTTC CASSGTLVTYEQYF
TRBJ1-1 . . TRBV19 TGTGCCAGTAGTATGGGCCGGAACACTGAAGCTTTCTTT CASSMGRNTEAFF
TRBJ1-5 . once TRBV4-2 TGTGCCAGCAGCCTCGGATTCGGCCAGCCCCAGCATTTT CASSLGFGQPQHF
TRBJ1-2 TRBD1 few TRBV7-3 TGTGCCAGCAGTTGGGACAGGGGTTATGGCTACACCTTC CASSWDRGYGYTF
TRBJ2-7 TRBD2 once TRBV20-1 TGCAGTGCTAGATCTAGCGGGAACCCCTACGAGCAGTACTTC CSARSSGNPYEQYF
TRBJ2-3 . . TRBV20-1 TGCAGTGCTGCCACACTAGGTTTGGATACGCAGTATTTT CSAATLGLDTQYF
TRBJ1-1 . . TRBV7-2 TGTGCCAGCAGCTTGCTTGGACAGAACACTGAAGCTTTCTTT CASSLLGQNTEAFF
TRBJ2-7 TRBD1 . TRBV27 TGTGCCAGCAGTTCATGGACAGGCCACGAGCAGTACTTC CASSSWTGHEQYF
TRBJ2-1 . . TRBV24-1 TGTGCCACCAGTGATTCGTCGGGTTCCTACAATGAGCAGTTCTTC CATSDSSGSYNEQFF
TRBJ2-5 . few TRBV7-9 TGTGCCAGCAGACCGCCTCTCCGGTTGGGAGAGACCCAGTACTTC CASRPPLRLGETQYF
TRBJ2-7 . . TRBV6-1 TGTGCCAGCAGGATGACCTACGGCTCCTACGAGCAGTACTTC CASRMTYGSYEQYF
TRBJ1-1 . . TRBV30 TGTGCCTGGAGTCGGGGTAAAAAGCCCAACACTGAAGCTTTCTTT CAWSRGKKPNTEAFF
TRBJ1-2 . . TRBV19 TGTGCCAGTAGTATAGAGGCCAGGACCGACTATGGCTACACCTTC CASSIEARTDYGYTF
TRBJ2-7 TRBD2 few TRBV7-6 TGTGCCAGCAGCTTAGCCGGGACTAGCTCGGGCGAGCAGTACTTC CASSLAGTSSGEQYF
TRBJ2-7 . . TRBV6-1 TGTGCCAGCAGTGGGGGCAGGTTCTACGAGCAGTACTTC CASSGGRFYEQYF
TRBJ2-7 TRBD2 . TRBV20-1 TGCAGTGCAGGGGGGGCTAGCGGGGGCTCTTACGAGCAGTACTTC CSAGGASGGSYEQYF
TRBJ2-3 . . TRBV6-5 TGTGCCAGCAGTTATATAGGAGGGGACACAGATACGCAGTATTTT CASSYIGGDTDTQYF
TRBJ1-5 . few TRBV19 TGTGCCAGTAGTATAGGAGGGTACATGATTAGCAATCAGCCCCAGCATTTT CASSIGGYMISNQPQHF
TRBJ2-1 . . TRBV7-9 TGTGCCAGCAGCTTAGGGTTAGAGGGAAGGGATGAGCAGTTCTTC CASSLGLEGRDEQFF
TRBJ2-3 TRBD2 . TRBV20-1 TGCAGTGCTAGAGATCAGGAAAAGTGGGAGGGCCTCACAGATACGCAGTATTTT CSARDQEKWEGLTDTQYF
TRBJ1-6 . medium-sized TRBV6-5 TGTGCCAGCAGTTACGTGGGGGGAGGAGATTCACCCCTCCACTTT CASSYVGGGDSPLHF
TRBJ1-5 TRBD1 few TRBV7-6 TGTGCCAGCAGCCCAGACAGGGGAGTTTGGCCCCAGCATTTT CASSPDRGVWPQHF
TRBJ2-2 . . TRBV20-1 TGCAGTGCTAGACCGGGGGGCCTGAACACCGGGGAGCTGTTTTTT CSARPGGLNTGELFF
TRBJ2-5 . . TRBV7-2 TGTGCCAGCAGTCCTGGCCCAGAAGAGACCCAGTACTTC CASSPGPEETQYF
TRBJ1-5 . . TRBV11-3 TGTGCCAGCAGCTTCATAGGGATCAATCAGCCCCAGCATTTT CASSFIGINQPQHF
TRBJ1-5 . few TRBV30 TGTGCCTGGAGTGTAACCGGGAATCAGCCCCAGCATTTT CAWSVTGNQPQHF